The entry below gives a single TCR beta chain sequence along with its context. The authors' processing: From reference gene primer amplification, estimates of nucleated cell counts were derived. TCRdb's copy holds only in-frame clones and misses some; the assay was immunoSEQ multiplex PCR. Clone size and the V and J calls come from that table; the DNA yielded D and trimming. The sample includes under 150,000 clones, around 80% of them seen just once. This entry is derived from a study of blood T cell repertoires in COVID-19. Study background: COVID-19 samples collected from the United States, Italy and Spain covered acute and convalescent phases. The analysed material was cDNA or gDNA that came from T cells, B-cell-depleted T cells, or PBMCs.

CDR1 is SGDLS and CDR2 is YYNGEE in the germline V gene. This CDR3 region has 17 residues. V lost 4 bases and J 6 bases, leaving 20 bases between the germline ends. The rearrangement joins TRBV9 to TRBJ1-6, with D tentatively TRBD1 (5 bases). This clonotype was obtained from a woman of 80 years or more with active or convalescent COVID-19. The sequenced material came from peripheral blood. DNA for the CDR3: TGTGCCAGCAGCCTAGCCTATCAGGGAACGATTAATTCACCCCTCCACTTT. This translates into CASSLAYQGTINSPLHF.